This TCR beta chain was profiled in a study of OX40 agonist ivuxolimab in advanced cancers. Study details: Across the patients, intravenous ivuxolimab was delivered every 2 weeks at 0.01 to 10 mg/kg. Partial responses were achieved by three patients, one with hepatocellular carcinoma and two with cutaneous melanoma.

Germline V gene sequence: CDR1 MNHEY, CDR2 SMNVEV (reference sequence). Between the trimmed V and J ends, which lost 7 bases and 3 bases, there was a span of 12 bases. CDR3 size: 14 residues. TCRdb's table, derived via immunoSEQ multiplex PCR, lists solely in-frame clones and lacks some. The table shows fewer than 55,000 clones, with around nine tenths occurring only once. The TCR comes from an adult with an advanced solid tumor such as melanoma, head and neck, liver or kidney cancer. The chain recombines TRBV27 with TRBJ2-2, with D possibly TRBD2 on 7 matching bases. Sequenced material: CD4+ or CD8+ T cells sorted from blood, taken in a trial of the OX40 agonist ivuxolimab. The CDR3 loop is CASIDGGHTGELFF. The CDR3 bases are TGTGCCAGCATCGACGGGGGGCACACCGGGGAGCTGTTTTTT.